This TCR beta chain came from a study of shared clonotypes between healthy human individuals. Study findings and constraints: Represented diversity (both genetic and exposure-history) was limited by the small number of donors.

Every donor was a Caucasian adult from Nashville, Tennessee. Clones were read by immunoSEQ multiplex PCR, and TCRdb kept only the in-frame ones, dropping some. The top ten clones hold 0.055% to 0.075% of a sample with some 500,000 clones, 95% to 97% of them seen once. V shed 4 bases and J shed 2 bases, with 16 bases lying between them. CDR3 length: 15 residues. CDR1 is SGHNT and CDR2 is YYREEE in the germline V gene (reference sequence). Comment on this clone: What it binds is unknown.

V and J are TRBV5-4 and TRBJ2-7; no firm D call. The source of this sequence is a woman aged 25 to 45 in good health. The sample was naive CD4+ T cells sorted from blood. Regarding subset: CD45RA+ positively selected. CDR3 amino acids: CASSKGAEITYEQYF. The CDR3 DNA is TGTGCCAGCAGCAAGGGCGCCGAAATAACCTACGAGCAGTACTTC.